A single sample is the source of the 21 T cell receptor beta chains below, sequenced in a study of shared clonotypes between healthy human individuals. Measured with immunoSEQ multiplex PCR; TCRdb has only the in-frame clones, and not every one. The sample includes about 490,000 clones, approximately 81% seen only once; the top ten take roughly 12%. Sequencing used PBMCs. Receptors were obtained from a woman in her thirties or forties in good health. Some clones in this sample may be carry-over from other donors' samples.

CDR3 coding DNA: TGCGCCAGCAGCCAAGGGGCGGCCGAAAAACTGTTTTTT. Its translation: CASSQGAAEKLFF. This chain uses TRBV4-1 with TRBJ1-4; D uncertain. CDR3 length equals 13 residues. Germline-derived CDR1 and CDR2 are MGHRA and YSYEKL. With 1 base removed from V and 8 bases from J, the gap between germline ends came to 8 bases.

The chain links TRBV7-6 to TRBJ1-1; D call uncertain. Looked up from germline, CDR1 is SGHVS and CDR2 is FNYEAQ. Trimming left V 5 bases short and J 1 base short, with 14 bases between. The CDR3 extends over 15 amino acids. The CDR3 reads CASSQKSRRNTEAFF. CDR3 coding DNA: TGTGCCAGCAGCCAAAAGAGCCGGCGGAACACTGAAGCTTTCTTT.

CDR3 amino acids: CASSSDSYEQYF. In nucleotides, the CDR3 is TGTGCCAGTAGTTCCGATTCCTACGAGCAGTACTTC. The rearrangement links TRBV19 to TRBJ2-7; D is undetermined. Trimming took 5 bases from V and 1 from J, leaving 6 bases between them. This CDR3 is 12 amino acids long. Looked up from germline, CDR1 is LNHDA and CDR2 is SQIVND (reference sequence).

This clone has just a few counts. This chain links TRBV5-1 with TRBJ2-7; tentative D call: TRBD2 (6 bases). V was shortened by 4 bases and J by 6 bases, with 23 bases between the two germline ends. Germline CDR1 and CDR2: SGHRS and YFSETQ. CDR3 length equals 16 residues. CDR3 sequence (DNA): TGCGCCAGCAGCCCCAGGAATACGGGATGGGAGGTCGAGCAGTACTTC. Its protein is CASSPRNTGWEVEQYF.

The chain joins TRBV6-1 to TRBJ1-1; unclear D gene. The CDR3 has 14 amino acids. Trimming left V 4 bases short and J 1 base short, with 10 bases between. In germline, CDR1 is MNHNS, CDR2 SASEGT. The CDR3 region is CASSGTQTNTEAFF. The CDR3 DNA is TGTGCCAGCAGTGGGACCCAAACGAACACTGAAGCTTTCTTT.

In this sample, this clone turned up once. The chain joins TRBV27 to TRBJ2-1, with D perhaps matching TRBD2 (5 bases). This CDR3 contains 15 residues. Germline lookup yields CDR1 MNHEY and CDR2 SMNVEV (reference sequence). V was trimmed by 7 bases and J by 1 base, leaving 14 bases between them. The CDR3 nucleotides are TGTGCCAGCAAGGTAAGAAGCGGATCCTACAATGAGCAGTTCTTC. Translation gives CASKVRSGSYNEQFF.

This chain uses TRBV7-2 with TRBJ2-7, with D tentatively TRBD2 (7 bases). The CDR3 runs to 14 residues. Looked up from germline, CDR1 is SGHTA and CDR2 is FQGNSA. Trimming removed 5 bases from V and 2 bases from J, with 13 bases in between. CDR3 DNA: TGTGCCAGCAGCACTAGGGGGGGTCCCTACGAGCAGTACTTC. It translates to CASSTRGGPYEQYF. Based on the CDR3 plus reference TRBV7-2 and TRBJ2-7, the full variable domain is GAGVSQSPSNKVTEKGKDVELRCDPISGHTALYWYRQSLGQGLEFLIYFQGNSAPDKSGLPSDRFSAERTGGSVSTLTIQRTQQEDSAVYLCASSTRGGPYEQYFGPGTRLTVT.

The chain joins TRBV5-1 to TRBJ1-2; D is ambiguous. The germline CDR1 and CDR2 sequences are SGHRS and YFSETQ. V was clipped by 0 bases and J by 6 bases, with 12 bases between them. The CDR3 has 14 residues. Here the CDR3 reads CASSLAGPRNGYTF. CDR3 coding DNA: TGCGCCAGCAGCTTGGCTGGACCACGGAATGGCTACACCTTC.

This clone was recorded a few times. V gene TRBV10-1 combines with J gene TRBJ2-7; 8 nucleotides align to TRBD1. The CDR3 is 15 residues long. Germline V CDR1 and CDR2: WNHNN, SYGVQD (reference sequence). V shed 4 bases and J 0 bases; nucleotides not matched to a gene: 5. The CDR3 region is CASSGDRSSSYEQYF. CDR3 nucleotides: TGCGCCAGCAGTGGGGACAGGTCAAGCTCCTACGAGCAGTACTTC.

The CDR3 reads CASSFSVRGAGVQETQYF. The CDR3 region has the DNA TGTGCCAGCAGCTTTAGCGTACGGGGGGCTGGAGTCCAAGAGACCCAGTACTTC. The chain employs TRBV7-2 and TRBJ2-5; perhaps TRBD2 as D (7 bases). The V end was cut by 3 bases, the J end by 1 base, with 21 bases between. The length of the CDR3 is 18 residues. CDR1 is SGHTA, CDR2 FQGNSA, per germline.

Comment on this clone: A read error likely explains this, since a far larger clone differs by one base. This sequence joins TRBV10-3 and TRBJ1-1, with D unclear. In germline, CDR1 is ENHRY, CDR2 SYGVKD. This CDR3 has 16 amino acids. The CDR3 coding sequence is TGTGCCGTCAGTGAGTCTCGGGGTATAGGTTCGGCTGAAGCTTTCTTT. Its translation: CAVSESRGIGSAEAFF.

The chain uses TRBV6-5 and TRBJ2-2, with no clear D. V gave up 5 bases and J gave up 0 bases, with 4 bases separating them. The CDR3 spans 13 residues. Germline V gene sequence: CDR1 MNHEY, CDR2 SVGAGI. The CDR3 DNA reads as TGTGCCAGCAGTCTAGCGAACACCGGGGAGCTGTTTTTT. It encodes CASSLANTGELFF.

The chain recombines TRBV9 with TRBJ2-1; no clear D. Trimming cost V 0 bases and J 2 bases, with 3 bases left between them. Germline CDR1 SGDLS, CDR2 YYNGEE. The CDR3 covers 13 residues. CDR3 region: CASSVATYNEQFF. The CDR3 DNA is TGTGCCAGCAGCGTAGCTACCTACAATGAGCAGTTCTTC.

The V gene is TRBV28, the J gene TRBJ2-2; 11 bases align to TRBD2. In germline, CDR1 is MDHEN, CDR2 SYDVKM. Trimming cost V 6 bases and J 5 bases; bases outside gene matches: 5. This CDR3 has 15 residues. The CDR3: CASRTLAGGTGELFF. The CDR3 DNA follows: TGTGCCAGCAGAACGCTAGCGGGAGGTACCGGGGAGCTGTTTTTT.

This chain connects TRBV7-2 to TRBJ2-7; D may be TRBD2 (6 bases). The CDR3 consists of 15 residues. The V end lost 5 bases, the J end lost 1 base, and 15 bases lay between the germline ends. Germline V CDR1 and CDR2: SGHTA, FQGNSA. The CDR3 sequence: CASSTSAGQSYEQYF. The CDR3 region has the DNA TGTGCCAGCAGCACTTCAGCGGGCCAATCCTACGAGCAGTACTTC.

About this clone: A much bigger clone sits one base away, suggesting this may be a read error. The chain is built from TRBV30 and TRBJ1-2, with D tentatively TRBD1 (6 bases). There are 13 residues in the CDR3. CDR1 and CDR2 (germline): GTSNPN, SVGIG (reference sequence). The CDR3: CTWSAGGDYGYTF. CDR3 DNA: TGTACCTGGAGTGCGGGGGGCGATTATGGCTACACCTTC.

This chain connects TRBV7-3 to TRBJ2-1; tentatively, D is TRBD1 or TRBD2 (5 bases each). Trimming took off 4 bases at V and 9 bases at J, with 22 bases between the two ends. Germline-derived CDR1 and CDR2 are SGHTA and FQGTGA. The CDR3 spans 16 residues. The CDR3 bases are TGTGCCAGCAGCTCCTTGGTACGGGGCATTCAGAGTGAGCAGTTCTTC. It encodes CASSSLVRGIQSEQFF.

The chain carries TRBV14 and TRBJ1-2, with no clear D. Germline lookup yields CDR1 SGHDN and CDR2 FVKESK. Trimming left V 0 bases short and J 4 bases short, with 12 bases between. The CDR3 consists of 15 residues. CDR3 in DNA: TGTGCCAGCAGCCAAGATCGAATGGGTGGCTATGGCTACACCTTC. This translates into CASSQDRMGGYGYTF.

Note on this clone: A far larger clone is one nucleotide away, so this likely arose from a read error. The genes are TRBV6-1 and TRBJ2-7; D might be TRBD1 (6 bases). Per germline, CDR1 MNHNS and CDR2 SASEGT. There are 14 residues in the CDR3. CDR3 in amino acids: CTSNHRDRSYEQYF. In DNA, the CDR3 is TGTACCAGCAACCACAGGGATCGGTCCTACGAGCAGTACTTC.

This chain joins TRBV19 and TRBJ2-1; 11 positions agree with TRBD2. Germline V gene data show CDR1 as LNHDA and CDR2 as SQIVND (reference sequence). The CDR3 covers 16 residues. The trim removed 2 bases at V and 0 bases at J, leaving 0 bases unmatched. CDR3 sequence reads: CASSITSGSSYNEQFF. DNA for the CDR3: TGTGCCAGTAGTATAACTAGCGGGAGCTCCTACAATGAGCAGTTCTTC.

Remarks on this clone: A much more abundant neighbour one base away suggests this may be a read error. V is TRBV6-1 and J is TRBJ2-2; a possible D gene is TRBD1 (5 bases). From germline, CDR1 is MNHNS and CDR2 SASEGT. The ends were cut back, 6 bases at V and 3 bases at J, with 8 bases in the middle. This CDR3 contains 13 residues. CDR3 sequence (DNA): TGTGCCAGCAGCTTACAGGACACCGGGGAGCTGTTTTTT. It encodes CASSLQDTGELFF.